A single sample is the source of the 20 T cell receptor beta chains below, sequenced in a study of T cell responses to AZD1222 COVID-19 vaccine (dated by TCRdb to about 2021). The sample's time point label is to be understood as: baseline before first vaccination. Library creation used the immunoSEQ multiplex PCR assay. TCRdb obtained this table from immuneACCESS and retained in-frame rearrangements with V and J assigned. These tables miss some clones; where compared with another copy, unresolved V genes account for less than half of the shortfall, and the remainder is unexplained. Counted in this sample were about 180,000 clones; 90% of them appeared once. Together, the top ten hold about 1.6% of the sample. The source was peripheral blood, collected on day 0 of AZD1222 vaccination. The receptor set was obtained from an adult in good health.

V is TRBV28 and J is TRBJ1-1, with D maybe TRBD1 (5 bases). This CDR3 is 13 amino acids long. Trimming cost V 5 bases and J 2 bases, with 9 bases left between them. From germline, CDR1 is MDHEN and CDR2 SYDVKM. The CDR3 DNA reads as TGTGCCAGCAGTCGACAGACTAACACTGAAGCTTTCTTT. Protein product: CASSRQTNTEAFF.

This clone was observed once. The chain links TRBV18 to TRBJ2-4, with 7 bases matching TRBD2. Germline V gives CDR1 KGHSH, CDR2 LQKENI. The CDR3 consists of 14 residues. J was trimmed by 3 bases and V by 2 bases; bases with no gene match: 1. CDR3: CASSPGEGKNIQYF. The CDR3 DNA reads as TGTGCCAGCTCACCAGGGGAGGGCAAAAACATTCAGTACTTC.

The rearrangement joins TRBV2 to TRBJ1-1; 8 positions agree with TRBD1. The CDR3 spans 15 residues. Trimming removed 2 bases from V and 0 bases from J; junction bases left unmatched: 2. Per germline, CDR1 SNHLY and CDR2 FYNNEI. For the CDR3, the DNA is TGTGCCAGCAGTGAACGACAGGGGATGAACACTGAAGCTTTCTTT. Its protein is CASSERQGMNTEAFF.

Points on this clone: Mismatch with germline at one junction end may stem from a read error. The chain couples TRBV18 to TRBJ1-5; D gene ambiguous. The CDR3 length is 13 residues. Germline-derived CDR1 and CDR2 are KGHSH and LQKENI. The CDR3 reads CATSHGSNQPQHF. CDR3 in DNA: TGTGCCACCTCACACGGAAGCAATCAGCCCCAGCATTTT. Together with reference TRBV18 and TRBJ1-5, the CDR3 gives the full variable domain: NAGVMQNPRHLVRRRGQEARLRCSPMKGHSHVYWYRQLPEEGLKFMVYLQKENIIDESGMPKERFSAEFPKEGPSILRIQQVVRGDSAAYFCATSHGSNQPQHFGDGTRLSIL.

This clone turned up a few times. J is TRBJ1-5 and V is TRBV30, with TRBD1 matching 8 bases. Germline-derived CDR1 and CDR2 are GTSNPN and SVGIG (reference sequence). The CDR3 consists of 13 residues. V lost 5 bases and J lost 5; bases outside the gene matches: 5. The CDR3 here is CAWAGGLDQPQHF. Here the CDR3 DNA reads TGTGCCTGGGCAGGGGGCTTAGATCAGCCCCAGCATTTT. Filled out from reference TRBV30 and TRBJ1-5, the complete variable domain reads SQTIHQWPATLVQPVGSPLSLECTVEGTSNPNLYWYRQAAGRGLQLLFYSVGIGQISSEVPQNLSASRPQDRQFILSSKKLLLSDSGFYLCAWAGGLDQPQHFGDGTRLSIL.

J is TRBJ1-4 and V is TRBV27; D call uncertain. This CDR3 has 13 residues. From germline, CDR1 is MNHEY and CDR2 SMNVEV (reference sequence). Trimming cost V 6 bases and J 4 bases, with 9 bases left between them. The CDR3 protein is CASSSLGNEKLFF. The CDR3 DNA is TGTGCCAGCAGCTCCTTGGGTAATGAAAAACTGTTTTTT.

The rearrangement uses TRBV6-5 and TRBJ1-2; perhaps TRBD1 as D (6 bases). The CDR3 totals 13 residues. Looked up from germline, CDR1 is MNHEY and CDR2 is SVGAGI. The V and J ends lost 2 bases and 8 bases respectively, with 12 bases between them. Written as DNA, the CDR3 is TGTGCCAGCAGTTACCAGGGGAAAGTGGGCTACACCTTC. Translating gives CASSYQGKVGYTF.

This chain connects TRBV27 to TRBJ2-2; D unclear. The germline CDR1 and CDR2 sequences are MNHEY and SMNVEV (reference sequence). Trimming stripped 6 bases from V and 6 bases from J, with 5 bases between. This CDR3 has 11 amino acids. The CDR3 here is CASRVAGELFF. The DNA of the CDR3 is TGTGCCAGCAGGGTGGCCGGGGAGCTGTTTTTT.

This clone came up once. V usage is TRBV4-2 and J usage is TRBJ2-7, with D hard to call. V dropped 0 bases and J dropped 3 bases, with 9 bases sitting between them. The germline V gene encodes CDR1 LGHNA and CDR2 YNFKEQ. The CDR3 covers 14 residues. CDR3 region: CASSQDMVDYEQYF. In nucleotides, the CDR3 is TGTGCCAGCAGCCAAGATATGGTAGACTACGAGCAGTACTTC.

This chain links TRBV29-1 with TRBJ2-7; 8 nucleotides line up with TRBD1. The CDR3 runs 13 residues. J gave up 4 bases and V 8 bases, and 10 bases lay outside the gene matches. CDR1 is SQVTM and CDR2 is ANQGSEA in the germline V gene. In nucleotides, the CDR3 is TGCAGCACCAGACAGGGGATAGATTACGAGCAGTACTTC. The encoded protein is CSTRQGIDYEQYF.

J is TRBJ1-4 and V is TRBV28; tentatively, D is TRBD1 (5 bases). This CDR3 has 15 amino acids. With 5 bases removed from V and 4 bases from J, the gap between germline ends came to 14 bases. CDR1 and CDR2 (germline): MDHEN, SYDVKM. CDR3 in amino acids: CASSMGGGVNEKLFF. For the CDR3, the DNA is TGTGCCAGCAGTATGGGCGGGGGAGTTAATGAAAAACTGTTTTTT.

V usage is TRBV9 and J usage is TRBJ1-3; the D is unclear. Per the germline V gene, CDR1 is SGDLS and CDR2 is YYNGEE. This CDR3 spans 13 amino acids. V was clipped by 5 bases and J by 4 bases, with 10 bases between them. CDR3 residues: CASSPPQGNTIYF. DNA of the CDR3: TGTGCCAGCAGTCCCCCTCAGGGAAACACCATATATTTT.

This chain uses TRBV6-5 with TRBJ1-1, with D perhaps TRBD1 (6 bases). V gave up 5 bases and J gave up 10 bases, with 17 bases separating them. Germline CDR1 reads MNHEY; CDR2 reads SVGAGI. The CDR3 runs 13 residues. The CDR3 bases are TGTGCCAGCAGTATAAACTGGGACACGGGAGCTTTCTTT. Translated, it gives CASSINWDTGAFF.

V and J are TRBV3-1 (or the pseudogene TRBV3-2) and TRBJ1-4; D gene ambiguous. The CDR3 sequence is 13 residues long. The V gene lost 4 bases and the J gene lost 8 bases, with 11 bases spanning the gap. Per germline, CDR1 LGHDT and CDR2 YNNKEL (reference sequence). CDR3 sequence reads: CASSLRAGEKLFF. DNA of the CDR3: TGTGCCAGCAGCCTAAGGGCGGGGGAAAAACTGTTTTTT.

This sequence joins TRBV7-2 and TRBJ1-2; possible D gene TRBD1, 5 bases. V dropped 3 bases and J dropped 0 bases, with 5 bases sitting between them. The CDR3 totals 13 residues. Per the germline V gene, CDR1 is SGHTA and CDR2 is FQGNSA. The CDR3 DNA is TGTGCCAGCAGCTTGGGGGCTAACTATGGCTACACCTTC. As protein: CASSLGANYGYTF. The full variable domain, rest sourced from reference TRBV7-2 and TRBJ1-2, is GAGVSQSPSNKVTEKGKDVELRCDPISGHTALYWYRQSLGQGLEFLIYFQGNSAPDKSGLPSDRFSAERTGGSVSTLTIQRTQQEDSAVYLCASSLGANYGYTFGSGTRLTVV.

The chain links TRBV4-1 to TRBJ2-3; D is tentatively TRBD1 or TRBD2 (6 bases each). The CDR3 is made up of 16 amino acids. The V and J ends lost 4 bases and 5 bases respectively, with 19 bases between them. In germline, CDR1 is MGHRA, CDR2 YSYEKL. CDR3 DNA sequence: TGCGCCAGCAGCCCCTCGGGGGCCCCGATCGAAGATACGCAGTATTTT. It is translated as CASSPSGAPIEDTQYF.

The V call is TRBV6-1, the J call TRBJ2-2; no firm D call. V shed 2 bases and J shed 3 bases, with 7 bases lying between them. Per germline, CDR1 MNHNS and CDR2 SASEGT. This CDR3 comprises 14 residues. The CDR3 region has the DNA TGTGCCAGCAGTGAATTCACAGACACCGGGGAGCTGTTTTTT. Residues: CASSEFTDTGELFF.

On this clone itself: The junction departs from the called germline gene at one end, perhaps through a read error. J is TRBJ1-1 and V is TRBV14; D remains ambiguous. Germline CDR1 reads SGHDN; CDR2 reads FVKESK. The CDR3 totals 14 residues. The CDR3 sequence: CASSQARLNAEAFF. The CDR3 nucleotides read TGTGCCAGCAGCCAAGCTAGGCTGAACGCTGAAGCTTTCTTT.

The chain couples TRBV11-2 to TRBJ1-6, with D unclear. V was clipped by 8 bases and J by 3 bases, with 11 bases between them. This CDR3 is 14 amino acids long. CDR1 SGHAT and CDR2 FQNNGV come from the germline V gene. CDR3 nucleotides: TGTGCCAGCTCCGGGCCGTACTATAATTCACCCCTCCACTTT. It encodes CASSGPYYNSPLHF.

The V gene is TRBV18, the J gene TRBJ1-1; 12 bases align to TRBD1. The V segment lost 3 bases and the J segment 1 base; nucleotides outside the gene matches: 9. This CDR3 is 18 amino acids long. Germline assignment: CDR1 KGHSH and CDR2 LQKENI. The CDR3 DNA reads TGTGCCAGCTCACCTCGCCCGGGACAGGGGGCGGGGAACACTGAAGCTTTCTTT. It encodes CASSPRPGQGAGNTEAFF.